Each of the 15 T cell receptor beta chains below was sequenced from the same sample in a study of blood T cell repertoires in COVID-19. Method: immunoSEQ multiplex PCR; TCRdb's copy keeps in-frame clones and lacks some. Seen here are more than 400,000 clones, 90% observed once, and the top ten hold 0.6%. Material: PBMCs or T cells enriched from blood (not recorded which). All receptors derive from a man aged 18 to 30 who had recovered from COVID-19.

This chain joins TRBV5-1 and TRBJ2-1; 9 bases fit TRBD2. CDR1 and CDR2 (germline): SGHRS, YFSETQ. This CDR3 is 15 amino acids long. V was pared by 4 bases and J by 5 bases, with 7 bases of the junction left unmatched. In DNA, the CDR3 is TGCGCCAGCAGCCAGCTAGCGGGGTTAAACAATGAGCAGTTCTTC. Translated, it gives CASSQLAGLNNEQFF.

V usage is TRBV7-9 and J usage is TRBJ2-1; 10 bases match TRBD2. The CDR3 totals 17 residues. CDR1 and CDR2 (germline): SEHNR, FQNEAQ (reference sequence). Unmatched junction bases numbered 16, after V lost 5 bases and J lost 9 bases. This CDR3 is CASSPKQPGLAIPEQFF. The CDR3 region has the DNA TGTGCCAGCAGCCCCAAACAGCCGGGACTAGCGATACCTGAGCAGTTCTTC. Using reference TRBV7-9 and TRBJ2-1 for the parts outside the CDR3, the full variable domain is DTGVSQNPRHKITKRGQNVTFRCDPISEHNRLYWYRQTLGQGPEFLTYFQNEAQLEKSRLLSDRFSAERPKGSFSTLEIQRTEQGDSAMYLCASSPKQPGLAIPEQFFGPGTRLTVL.

This chain connects TRBV30 to TRBJ1-2, with 8 bases lining up with TRBD1. The trim removed 0 bases at V and 4 bases at J, leaving 7 bases unmatched. Germline V gene data show CDR1 as GTSNPN and CDR2 as SVGIG (reference sequence). CDR3 length: 15 amino acids. The DNA of the CDR3 is TGTGCCTGGAGTGTGGGCAGGGGGCTAATCTATGGCTACACCTTC. It codes for CAWSVGRGLIYGYTF.

This clone was recorded a few times. This rearrangement joins TRBV7-2 to TRBJ1-2, with 7 positions matching TRBD1. Germline V lookup: CDR1 SGHTA, CDR2 FQGNSA. The length of the CDR3 is 15 residues. Trimming removed 5 bases from V and 8 bases from J; junction bases left unmatched: 14. CDR3: CASSVSGGRLKGYTF. CDR3 DNA sequence: TGTGCCAGCAGCGTCTCAGGGGGTAGGCTGAAGGGCTACACCTTC.

This clone was seen a handful of times. The J gene is TRBJ1-2, the V gene TRBV13; D might be TRBD1 (5 bases). With 6 bases removed from V and 1 base from J, the gap between germline ends came to 15 bases. The length of the CDR3 is 15 residues. CDR1 is PRHDT, CDR2 FYEKMQ, per germline (reference sequence). Here the CDR3 reads CASRRGGRGNYGYTF. As DNA, the CDR3 is TGTGCCAGCAGGAGAGGCGGAAGGGGTAACTATGGCTACACCTTC.

The V gene is TRBV27, the J gene TRBJ2-2, with D tentatively TRBD2 (5 bases). The V end lost 2 bases, the J end lost 7 bases, and 8 bases lay between the germline ends. The CDR3 sequence is 13 residues long. Germline loops: CDR1 MNHEY, CDR2 SMNVEV (reference sequence). The CDR3 bases are TGTGCCAGCAGTTTAATCGGGGACGGGGAGCTGTTTTTT. As protein: CASSLIGDGELFF.

V usage is TRBV28 and J usage is TRBJ2-1; TRBD1 matches at 8 bases. The CDR3 runs to 14 residues. The germline V gene has CDR1 MDHEN and CDR2 SYDVKM. After removal of 8 bases from V and 5 bases from J, the junction contained 8 bases not matched to a gene. The CDR3 region has the DNA TGTGCCAGCTGGACAGGGACGGGAAACAATGAGCAGTTCTTC. It specifies CASWTGTGNNEQFF.

This chain uses TRBV27 with TRBJ1-6, with a weak D call TRBD1 (5 bases). Trimming removed 5 bases at V and 9 bases at J, with 17 bases between. Germline V gene lookup returns CDR1 MNHEY and CDR2 SMNVEV (reference sequence). The CDR3 runs 15 residues. The CDR3 coding sequence is TGTGCCAGCAGTCTGACAGCTGTCGGGGGTTCACCCCTCCACTTT. It yields the protein CASSLTAVGGSPLHF.

The chain carries TRBV20-1 and TRBJ2-1; D ambiguous. V dropped 3 bases and J dropped 0 bases, with 9 bases sitting between them. The CDR3 contains 14 residues. Germline CDR1 and CDR2: DFQATT and SNEGSKA (reference sequence). The CDR3 loop reads CSASTGTSYNEQFF. For the CDR3, the DNA is TGCAGTGCTAGTACGGGTACCTCCTACAATGAGCAGTTCTTC.

The chain couples TRBV5-6 to TRBJ2-7, with a tentative D call TRBD1 (6 bases). V dropped 5 bases and J dropped 5 bases, with 17 bases sitting between them. Per the germline V gene, CDR1 is SGHDT and CDR2 is YYEEEE. The CDR3 runs to 14 residues. The CDR3 region has the DNA TGTGCCAGCAGGAGGCAACAGGGAACCCACGAGCAGTACTTC. Translated, it gives CASRRQQGTHEQYF.

The rearrangement joins TRBV10-2 to TRBJ2-1; 12 nucleotides align to TRBD2. CDR3 length equals 15 residues. Germline V gives CDR1 WSHSY, CDR2 SAAADI. V trimming: 7 bases; J trimming: 4 bases; junction bases outside the gene matches: 5. This chain's CDR3 is CASTSGLAGYNEQFF. CDR3 coding DNA: TGCGCCAGCACCTCTGGACTAGCGGGGTACAATGAGCAGTTCTTC.

This clone was counted a single time. This sequence joins TRBV4-1 and TRBJ2-1; possibly TRBD2 for D (5 bases). V was clipped by 1 base and J by 6 bases, with 13 bases between them. Germline values: CDR1 MGHRA, CDR2 YSYEKL. The CDR3 has 15 residues. The CDR3 coding sequence is TGCGCCAGCAGCCAAGGTGTCAGCGGCAGCAATGAGCAGTTCTTC. Amino acids: CASSQGVSGSNEQFF.

The V call is TRBV3-1 (or the pseudogene TRBV3-2), the J call TRBJ2-5; 7 bases line up with TRBD2. Per germline, CDR1 LGHDT and CDR2 YNNKEL (reference sequence). The CDR3 has 16 residues. The V and J ends lost 1 base and 4 bases, in that order; junction bases with no gene match: 9. The CDR3, as DNA: TGTGCCAGCAGCCAAGGGGATTACCCTAGCGGAGAGACCCAGTACTTC. Its translation is CASSQGDYPSGETQYF.

The chain joins TRBV11-2 to TRBJ1-3; no firm D call. The germline CDR1 and CDR2 sequences are SGHAT and FQNNGV. The germline V and J ends were trimmed by 0 bases and 4 bases, with 10 bases remaining between them. This CDR3 contains 15 residues. CDR3 protein: CASSLDIGSGNTIYF. Here the CDR3 DNA reads TGTGCCAGCAGCTTAGATATCGGGTCCGGAAACACCATATATTTT.

This chain joins TRBV11-2 and TRBJ2-1; no reliable D call. The CDR3 sequence is 15 residues long. Germline V gene sequence: CDR1 SGHAT, CDR2 FQNNGV. Trimming took off 5 bases at V and 7 bases at J, with 18 bases between the two ends. DNA for the CDR3: TGTGCCAGCAGCCCTCCTGGTAACATGGTGAATGAGCAGTTCTTC. Translating it yields CASSPPGNMVNEQFF. Looking up the rest from reference TRBV11-2 and TRBJ2-1 gives the full variable domain: EAGVAQSPRYKIIEKRQSVAFWCNPISGHATLYWYQQILGQGPKLLIQFQNNGVVDDSQLPKDRFSAERLKGVDSTLKIQPAKLEDSAVYLCASSPPGNMVNEQFFGPGTRLTVL.